This T cell receptor beta chain was recorded in a study of vaccination and CD4 T cells after COVID-19. Study summary: Nasal swab PCR had detected SARS-CoV-2 in convalescent patients, 9 or 10 mild and one severe. Once diagnosed, patients had post-COVID samples drawn a median around 110 days later (range 35 to 161). For post-vaccine samples, collection took place a median approximately 77 days after dose two, ranging from 14 to 241.

CDR1 MNHEY and CDR2 SMNVEV come from the germline V gene (reference sequence). The CDR3 consists of 20 residues. V lost 7 bases and J lost 3; bases outside the gene matches: 23. Each CDR3 protein gets one entry after TCRdb re-called the PCR reads with MiXCR. The sample contains about 20,000 distinct CDR3 sequences, just over 60% of which appear only once. The chain combines TRBV27 with TRBJ2-7, with 11 bases aligning to TRBD2. This TCR derives from a human donor who had recovered from COVID-19. The sequencing here drew on CD4+ T cells from blood, taken after SARS-CoV-2 vaccination. The CDR3 DNA follows: TGTGCCAGCACCCCGTCCCCGGGACTAGCGGCCGGAGGGCCTCTCTACGAGCAGTACTTC. This translates into CASTPSPGLAAGGPLYEQYF.